The rows below give T cell receptor beta chains drawn from one sample of a study of beta chain features in type 1 diabetes. This table comes from immunoSEQ multiplex PCR, and its TCRdb copy is limited to in-frame clones, with some not included. The sample consists of under 350,000 clones, over 11% of them appearing once. The sample comprised naive CD4+ T cells from blood. These receptors originate from a young man with type 1 diabetes. Each CDR3 is given with its conserved first and last residue. A D gene is named only where the DNA matches it firmly. Clone sizes are given selectively: once, few, many, or a class where the clone is expanded.

v_call	j_call	clone_size	d_call	cdr3_nt	cdr3_aa
TRBV5-1	TRBJ2-5	few	-	TGCGCCAGCAGACAACAAGAGACCCAGTACTTC	CASRQQETQYF
TRBV2	TRBJ2-1	-	-	TGTGCCAGCAGTGGCGGAGTCTCCTACAATGAGCAGTTCTTC	CASSGGVSYNEQFF
TRBV5-4	TRBJ2-3	few	TRBD2	TGTGCCAGCAGCTCGGGACTAGCGGGAGTTCGCGCAGATACGCAGTATTTT	CASSSGLAGVRADTQYF
TRBV18	TRBJ1-1	-	-	TGTGCCAGCTCACAGCAGGGACAGAACACTGAAGCTTTCTTT	CASSQQGQNTEAFF
TRBV28	TRBJ2-1	few	-	TGTGCCAGCAGTTTAATTGGCGGGAAACATAATGAGCAGTTCTTC	CASSLIGGKHNEQFF
TRBV5-1	TRBJ1-1	few	TRBD1	TGCGCCAGCAGCTTCGGGACAGGGGTAAACACTGAAGCTTTCTTT	CASSFGTGVNTEAFF
TRBV6-5	TRBJ1-1	-	-	TGTGCCAGCAGTTACGGAGGGAACACTGAAGCTTTCTTT	CASSYGGNTEAFF
TRBV27	TRBJ1-4	few	TRBD1	TGTGCCAGCAGTTTATACTCCGACAGGGTTCTGTTTTTT	CASSLYSDRVLFF
TRBV28	TRBJ2-5	few	TRBD2	TGTGCCAGCGCAGCGGGATGGGAGACCCAGTACTTC	CASAAGWETQYF
TRBV9	TRBJ2-6	few	-	TGTGCCAGCAGCGTAGAGGTCAGGGTCTCGGGGGCCAACGTCCTGACTTTC	CASSVEVRVSGANVLTF
TRBV2	TRBJ1-1	few	-	TGTGCCAGCAGAGGTGGGGGGGTGATGGCGAGCTTT	CASRGGGVMASF
TRBV7-6	TRBJ2-3	-	TRBD2	TGTGCCAGCAGTCCCAAGCGGGAGGGCCCAGATACGCAGTATTTT	CASSPKREGPDTQYF
TRBV13	TRBJ2-7	-	TRBD1	TGTGCCAGCAGCCCGTTATTAAGGGGACAGGGTAGGATCGAGCAGTACTTC	CASSPLLRGQGRIEQYF
TRBV7-8	TRBJ2-5	few	-	TGTGCCAGCAACGAAGTTCGGGAGACCCAGTACTTC	CASNEVRETQYF
TRBV5-1	TRBJ2-2	few	-	TGCGCCAGCAAGAGGACAATGAACACCGGGGAGCTGTTTTTT	CASKRTMNTGELFF
TRBV15	TRBJ2-3	-	-	TGTGCCACCAGCAGAGTGGTACTAGCAGATACGCAGTATTTT	CATSRVVLADTQYF
TRBV7-9	TRBJ2-1	-	-	TGTGCCAGCAGCTTAGGAGCAGGGGCGTACTATGAGCAGTTCTTC	CASSLGAGAYYEQFF
TRBV28	TRBJ2-1	few	TRBD1	TGTGCCAGCAGCTCCCTCGGGACAGACCCGCCCAATGAGCAGTTCTTC	CASSSLGTDPPNEQFF
TRBV18	TRBJ2-2	-	TRBD2	TGTGCCAGCTCACTCAACGATGGACTAGCGGGAGACACCGGGGAGCTGTTTTTT	CASSLNDGLAGDTGELFF
TRBV5-4	TRBJ1-2	few	-	TGTGCCAGCAGCTCGCTTGTGAGGGAAGACCCCTATGGCTACACCTTC	CASSSLVREDPYGYTF
TRBV5-1	TRBJ2-7	few	TRBD1	TGCGCCAGCAGCCCAGTCCTACAGGGGTACGAGCAGTACTTC	CASSPVLQGYEQYF
TRBV7-2	TRBJ2-1	few	TRBD2	TGTGCCAGCAGCTTAGTGGGCGGGAGTGTCAATGAGCAGTTCTTC	CASSLVGGSVNEQFF
TRBV7-2	TRBJ2-5	few	TRBD1	TGTGCCAGCAGCTTGGATGTGGGACAGGGGTTGACCCAGTACTTC	CASSLDVGQGLTQYF
TRBV20-1	TRBJ1-4	-	-	TGCAGTGCTAGAGATACACCTCGTGAGTTTTTT	CSARDTPREFF
TRBV11-2	TRBJ2-1	-	TRBD2	TGTGCCAGCACGGGGTGGGCGGGAGAGGATTTCAATGAGCAGTTCTTC	CASTGWAGEDFNEQFF
TRBV5-1	TRBJ2-5	-	TRBD2	TGCGCCAGCAGCTTGGGTAGCGGGTCAAAGACCCAGTACTTC	CASSLGSGSKTQYF
TRBV19	TRBJ2-2	-	TRBD1	TGTGCCAGTAGTACGCCCGGGACAGGGGGAACCGGGGAGCTGTTTTTT	CASSTPGTGGTGELFF
TRBV11-1	TRBJ2-1	-	TRBD2	TGTGCCAGCAGCTTAGGCAGCGGGACTACCTACAATGAGCAGTTCTTC	CASSLGSGTTYNEQFF
TRBV5-6	TRBJ1-5	-	-	TGTGCCAGCAGCTTGTGGCAGAATCAGCCCCAGCATTTT	CASSLWQNQPQHF
TRBV18	TRBJ1-2	-	TRBD1	TGTGCCAGCTCACTCGGGACAGGGTTGTTCTATGGCTACACCTTC	CASSLGTGLFYGYTF
TRBV7-3	TRBJ1-5	-	-	TGTGCCAGCAGCTCCACAGGTCCTGGTCAGCCCCAGCATTTT	CASSSTGPGQPQHF
TRBV28	TRBJ1-1	-	-	TGTGCCAGCAGTTTTGCAGGCCAAGTGGTGAACACTGAAGCTTTCTTT	CASSFAGQVVNTEAFF
TRBV5-1	TRBJ2-7	-	-	TGCGCCAGCAGCTTGGGCTGGGACACCTACGAGCAGTACTTC	CASSLGWDTYEQYF
TRBV2	TRBJ2-4	-	-	TGTGCCAGCAGTGATGGAGCAATTCAGTACTTC	CASSDGAIQYF
TRBV5-1	TRBJ2-2	few	-	TGCGCCAGCAGCTTGGTGCTATCAACGAACACCGGGGAGCTGTTTTTT	CASSLVLSTNTGELFF
TRBV5-1	TRBJ2-7	few	TRBD1	TGCGCCAGCAGCTTGACAGGGGGAGCGTACGAGCAGTACTTC	CASSLTGGAYEQYF
TRBV28	TRBJ2-7	few	TRBD2	TGTGCCAGCAGCTGGGGGGGTTACGAGCAGTACTTC	CASSWGGYEQYF
TRBV5-1	TRBJ2-5	few	TRBD2	TGCGCCAGCAGCAGGCAGCGGGATATCCAAGAGACCCAGTACTTC	CASSRQRDIQETQYF
TRBV5-1	TRBJ2-7	few	TRBD2	TGCGCCAGCAGCTTGACCCTAGCGGGAGGCGAGCAGTACTTC	CASSLTLAGGEQYF
TRBV7-9	TRBJ2-3	-	TRBD2	TGTGCCAGCAGCTCCGCTAGCGGTCAATCAGATACGCAGTATTTT	CASSSASGQSDTQYF
TRBV30	TRBJ2-7	few	TRBD1	TGTGCCTGGAGGCAGGAAGGACAGGGCTACGAGCAGTACTTC	CAWRQEGQGYEQYF
TRBV28	TRBJ2-7	-	-	TGTGCCAGCAGACTCGATGTCTACGAGCAGTACTTC	CASRLDVYEQYF
TRBV28	TRBJ1-2	few	TRBD1	TGTGCCAGCAGTACGGACAGGGGGGCCTATGGCTACACCTTC	CASSTDRGAYGYTF
TRBV27	TRBJ2-7	few	TRBD2	TGTGCCAGCTCCCTAGCGGGGACCTACGAGCAGTACTTC	CASSLAGTYEQYF
TRBV7-2	TRBJ2-7	-	TRBD2	TGTGCCAGCAGCTTCAGTGCGGGAGAAACATACGAGCAGTACTTC	CASSFSAGETYEQYF
TRBV6-1	TRBJ2-5	-	-	TGTGCCAGCAGTGCCCAGGGCTCGGAGGAGACCCAGTACTTC	CASSAQGSEETQYF
TRBV5-1	TRBJ2-5	-	TRBD2	TGCGCCAGCAGCCCCGGGGAGGGGAATTGGGGCCAGTACTTC	CASSPGEGNWGQYF
TRBV19	TRBJ2-7	-	TRBD1	TGTGCCAGTAGTGGAAGGACAGGCTACGAGCAGTACTTC	CASSGRTGYEQYF
TRBV28	TRBJ2-5	-	TRBD1	TGTGCCAGCAGGGGACAGGTTTTAGAGACCCAGTACTTC	CASRGQVLETQYF
TRBV2	TRBJ2-1	-	TRBD2	TGTGCCAGCAGTGAAGCAGGAGTAGCGGGGGACAATGAGCAGTTCTTC	CASSEAGVAGDNEQFF
TRBV19	TRBJ2-1	-	-	TGTGCCAGTGGGACTGGAGGGAGTTACAATGAGCAGTTCTTC	CASGTGGSYNEQFF
TRBV29-1	TRBJ1-1	-	-	TGCAGCGCCGAGGGGGGGGCAGGGGTTGAAGCTTTCTTT	CSAEGGAGVEAFF
TRBV18	TRBJ2-1	-	TRBD2	TGTGCCAGCTCGGAAAGGACTAGCGGGCCAGAGGAGCAGTTCTTC	CASSERTSGPEEQFF
TRBV9	TRBJ1-2	few	TRBD1	TGTGCCAGCAGCGTAGGGACAGGGTTCTATGGCTACACCTTC	CASSVGTGFYGYTF
TRBV30	TRBJ1-3	-	-	TGTGCCTGGACAACATCCGGAAACACCATATATTTT	CAWTTSGNTIYF
TRBV6-6	TRBJ1-1	few	TRBD1	TGTGCCAGCAGTTACCGTGGACAGGGCGGCACTGAAGCTTTCTTT	CASSYRGQGGTEAFF
TRBV6-5	TRBJ2-7	few	TRBD1	TGTGCCAGCGGAATGTCACAGGGGTGGGACGAGCAGTACTTC	CASGMSQGWDEQYF
TRBV7-9	TRBJ2-1	many	-	TGTGCCAGCAGCGCCAGATTGAGGGATGAGCAGTTCTTC	CASSARLRDEQFF
TRBV29-1	TRBJ2-1	-	TRBD2	TGCAGCGTTGAACTACGACTAGCATCCTACAATGAGCAGTTCTTC	CSVELRLASYNEQFF